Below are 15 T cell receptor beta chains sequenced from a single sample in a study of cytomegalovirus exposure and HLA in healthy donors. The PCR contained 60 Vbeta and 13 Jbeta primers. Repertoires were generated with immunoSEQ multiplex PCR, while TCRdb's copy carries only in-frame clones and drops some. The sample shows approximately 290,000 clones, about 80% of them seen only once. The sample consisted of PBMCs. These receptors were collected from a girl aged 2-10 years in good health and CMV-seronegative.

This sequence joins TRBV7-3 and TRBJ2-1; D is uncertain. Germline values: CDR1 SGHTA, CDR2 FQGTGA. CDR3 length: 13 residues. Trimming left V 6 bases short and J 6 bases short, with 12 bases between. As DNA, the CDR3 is TGTGCCAGCAGTAGCACCGGCTCCAATGAGCAGTTCTTC. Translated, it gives CASSSTGSNEQFF.

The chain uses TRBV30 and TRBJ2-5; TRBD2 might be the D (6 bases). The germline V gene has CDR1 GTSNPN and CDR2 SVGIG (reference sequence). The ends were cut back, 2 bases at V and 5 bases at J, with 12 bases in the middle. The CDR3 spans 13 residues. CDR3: CAWSWGVGETQYF. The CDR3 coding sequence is TGTGCCTGGAGTTGGGGGGTAGGGGAGACCCAGTACTTC.

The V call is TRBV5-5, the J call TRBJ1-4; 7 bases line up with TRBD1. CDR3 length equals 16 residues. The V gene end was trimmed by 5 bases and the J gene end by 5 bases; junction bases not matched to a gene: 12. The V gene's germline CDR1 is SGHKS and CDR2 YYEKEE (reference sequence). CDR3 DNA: TGTGCCAGCAGTTCTCGTACCGGGACAGAGAATGAAAAACTGTTTTTT. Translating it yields CASSSRTGTENEKLFF.

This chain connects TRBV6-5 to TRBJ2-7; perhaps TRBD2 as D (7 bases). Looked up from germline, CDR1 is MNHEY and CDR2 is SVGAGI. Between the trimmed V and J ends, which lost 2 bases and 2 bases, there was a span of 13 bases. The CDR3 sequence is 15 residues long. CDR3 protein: CASSYKRDIAYEQYF. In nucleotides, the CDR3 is TGTGCCAGCAGTTACAAGCGGGACATAGCCTACGAGCAGTACTTC.

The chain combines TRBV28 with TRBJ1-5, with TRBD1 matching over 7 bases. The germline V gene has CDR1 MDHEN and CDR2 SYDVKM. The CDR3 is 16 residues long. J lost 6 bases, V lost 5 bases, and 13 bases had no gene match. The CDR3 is CASSLMTGSSSQPQHF. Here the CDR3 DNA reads TGTGCCAGCAGTCTTATGACAGGGTCCAGTAGTCAGCCCCAGCATTTT.

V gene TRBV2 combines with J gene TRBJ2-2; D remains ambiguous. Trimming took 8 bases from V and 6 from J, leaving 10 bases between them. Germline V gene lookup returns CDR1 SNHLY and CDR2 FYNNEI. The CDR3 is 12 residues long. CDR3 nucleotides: TGTGCCAGCTCACGCCCGGCCGGGGAGCTGTTTTTT. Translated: CASSRPAGELFF. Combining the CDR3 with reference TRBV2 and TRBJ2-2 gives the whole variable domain EPEVTQTPSHQVTQMGQEVILRCVPISNHLYFYWYRQILGQKVEFLVSFYNNEISEKSEIFDDQFSVERPDGSNFTLKIRSTKLEDSAMYFCASSRPAGELFFGEGSRLTVL.

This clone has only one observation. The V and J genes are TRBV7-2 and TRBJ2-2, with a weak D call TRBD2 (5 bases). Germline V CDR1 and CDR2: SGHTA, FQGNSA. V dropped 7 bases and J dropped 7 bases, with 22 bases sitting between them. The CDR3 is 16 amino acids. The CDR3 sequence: CASTGFRVISGGELFF. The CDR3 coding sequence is TGTGCCAGCACCGGTTTCCGGGTCATCAGCGGCGGGGAGCTGTTTTTT.

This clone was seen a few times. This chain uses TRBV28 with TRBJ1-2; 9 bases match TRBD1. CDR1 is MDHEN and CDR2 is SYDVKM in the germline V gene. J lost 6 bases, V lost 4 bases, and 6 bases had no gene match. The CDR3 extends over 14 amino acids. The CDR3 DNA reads TGTGCCAGCAGTTCTTTTGGACAGGGGAATGGCTACACCTTC. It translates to CASSSFGQGNGYTF.

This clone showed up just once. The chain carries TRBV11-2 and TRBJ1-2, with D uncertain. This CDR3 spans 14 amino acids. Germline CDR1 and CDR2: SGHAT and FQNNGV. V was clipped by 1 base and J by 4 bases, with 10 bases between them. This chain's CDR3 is CASSLGKDSYGYTF. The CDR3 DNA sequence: TGTGCCAGCAGCTTAGGTAAAGACTCCTATGGCTACACCTTC.

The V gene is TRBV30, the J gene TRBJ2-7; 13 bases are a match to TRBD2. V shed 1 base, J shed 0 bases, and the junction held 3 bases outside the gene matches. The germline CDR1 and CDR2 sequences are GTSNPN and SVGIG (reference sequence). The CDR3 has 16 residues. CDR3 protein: CAWSDGTSGISYEQYF. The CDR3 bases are TGTGCCTGGAGTGACGGGACTAGCGGGATCTCCTACGAGCAGTACTTC.

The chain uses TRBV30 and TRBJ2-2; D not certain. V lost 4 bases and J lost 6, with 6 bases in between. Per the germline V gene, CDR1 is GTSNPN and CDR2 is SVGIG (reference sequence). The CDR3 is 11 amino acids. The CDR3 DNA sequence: TGTGCCTGGACAGTGGCCGGGGAGCTGTTTTTT. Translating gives CAWTVAGELFF.

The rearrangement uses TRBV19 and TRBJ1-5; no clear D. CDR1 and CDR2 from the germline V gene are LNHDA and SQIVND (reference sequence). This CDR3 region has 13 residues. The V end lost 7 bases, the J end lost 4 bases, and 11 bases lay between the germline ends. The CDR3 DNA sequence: TGTGCCAGTAATGAGGGTGTAAATCAGCCCCAGCATTTT. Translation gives CASNEGVNQPQHF.

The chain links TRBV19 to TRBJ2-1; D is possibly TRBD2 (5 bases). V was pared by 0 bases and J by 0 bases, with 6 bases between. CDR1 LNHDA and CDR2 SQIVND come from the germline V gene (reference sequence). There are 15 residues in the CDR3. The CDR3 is CASSIERGSYNEQFF. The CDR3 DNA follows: TGTGCCAGTAGTATAGAACGGGGCTCCTACAATGAGCAGTTCTTC. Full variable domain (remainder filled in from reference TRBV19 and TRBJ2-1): DGGITQSPKYLFRKEGQNVTLSCEQNLNHDAMYWYRQDPGQGLRLIYYSQIVNDFQKGDIAEGYSVSREKKESFPLTVTSAQKNPTAFYLCASSIERGSYNEQFFGPGTRLTVL.

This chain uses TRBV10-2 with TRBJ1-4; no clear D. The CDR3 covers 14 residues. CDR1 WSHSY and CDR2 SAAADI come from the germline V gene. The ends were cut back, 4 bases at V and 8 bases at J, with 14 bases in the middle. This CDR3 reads CASSATIPAEKLFF. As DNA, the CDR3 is TGCGCCAGCAGTGCGACAATCCCCGCCGAAAAACTGTTTTTT.

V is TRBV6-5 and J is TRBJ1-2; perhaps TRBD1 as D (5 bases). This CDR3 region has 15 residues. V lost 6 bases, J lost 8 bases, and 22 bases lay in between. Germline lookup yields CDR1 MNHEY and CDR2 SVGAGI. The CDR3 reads CASSAGPHLLRGYTF. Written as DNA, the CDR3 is TGTGCCAGCAGCGCAGGGCCTCACCTGCTTCGCGGCTACACCTTC.